This T cell receptor beta chain stems from a study of shared clonotypes between healthy human individuals. In the study overall: A couple of women and a few men aged 18 to 49 served as donors. Overall study results and limits: The study sampled only blood, and tissue repertoires likely differ. Investigators expected sequencing depth to affect clonotype sharing among donors.

Unsorted PBMC DNA sequencing spanned ten immunoSEQ deep assay plates. Libraries were prepared by immunoSEQ multiplex PCR; TCRdb keeps only in-frame clonotypes and omits some of them. The repertoire holds about 470,000 clones, with about 76% as singletons. The germline V gene encodes CDR1 GTSNPN and CDR2 SVGIG (reference sequence). V was pared by 7 bases and J by 2 bases, with 12 bases between. This CDR3 has 12 residues. With respect to this clone: What it recognizes is unknown.

The specimen was PBMCs. This chain links TRBV30 with TRBJ2-7; D tentatively fits TRBD1 or TRBD2 (6 bases each). The TCR comes from a woman aged 40 to 50 in good health. Some clones in this sample may be carry-over from other donors' samples. The CDR3 loop is CALTGGTYEQYF. The CDR3 nucleotides are TGTGCCTTGACAGGAGGGACCTACGAGCAGTACTTC.